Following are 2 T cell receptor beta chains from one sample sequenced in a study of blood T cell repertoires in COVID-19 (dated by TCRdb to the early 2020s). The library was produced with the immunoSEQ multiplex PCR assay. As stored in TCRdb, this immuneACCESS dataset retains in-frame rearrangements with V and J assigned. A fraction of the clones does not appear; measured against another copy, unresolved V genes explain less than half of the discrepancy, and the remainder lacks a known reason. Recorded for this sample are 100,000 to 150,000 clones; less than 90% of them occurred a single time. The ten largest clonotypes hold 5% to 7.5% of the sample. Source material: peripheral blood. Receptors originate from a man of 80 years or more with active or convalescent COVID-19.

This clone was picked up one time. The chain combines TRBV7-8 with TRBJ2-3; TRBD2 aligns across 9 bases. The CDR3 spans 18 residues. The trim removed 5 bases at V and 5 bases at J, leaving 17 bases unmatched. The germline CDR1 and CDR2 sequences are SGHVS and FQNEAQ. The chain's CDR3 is CASSIPSGSSGAGDTQYF. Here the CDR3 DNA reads TGTGCCAGCAGCATCCCATCCGGCTCTAGCGGGGCTGGAGATACGCAGTATTTT.

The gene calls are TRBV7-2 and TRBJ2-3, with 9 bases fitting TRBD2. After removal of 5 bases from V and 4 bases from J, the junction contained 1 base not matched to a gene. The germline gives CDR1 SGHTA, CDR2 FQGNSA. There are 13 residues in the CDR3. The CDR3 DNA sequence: TGTGCCAGCAGCCGGACTAGCGCAGATACGCAGTATTTT. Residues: CASSRTSADTQYF.